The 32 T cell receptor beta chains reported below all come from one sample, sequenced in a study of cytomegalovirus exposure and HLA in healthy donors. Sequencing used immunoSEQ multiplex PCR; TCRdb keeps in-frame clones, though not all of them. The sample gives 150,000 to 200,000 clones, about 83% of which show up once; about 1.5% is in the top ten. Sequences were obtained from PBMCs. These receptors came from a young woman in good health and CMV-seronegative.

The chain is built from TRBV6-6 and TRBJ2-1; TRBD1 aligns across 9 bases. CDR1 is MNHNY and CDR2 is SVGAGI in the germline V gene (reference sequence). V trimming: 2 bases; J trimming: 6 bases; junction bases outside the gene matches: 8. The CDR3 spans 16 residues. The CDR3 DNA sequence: TGTGCCAGCAGTTACCCCGGACAGGGGTTAACCAATGAGCAGTTCTTC. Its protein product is CASSYPGQGLTNEQFF.

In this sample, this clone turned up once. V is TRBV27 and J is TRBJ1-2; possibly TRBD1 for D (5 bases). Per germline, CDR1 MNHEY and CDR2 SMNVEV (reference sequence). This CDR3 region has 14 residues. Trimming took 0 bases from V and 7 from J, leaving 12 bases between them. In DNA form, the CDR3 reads TGTGCCAGCAGTTTATCCTCAGGGAGGGGTGGCTACACCTTC. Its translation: CASSLSSGRGGYTF.

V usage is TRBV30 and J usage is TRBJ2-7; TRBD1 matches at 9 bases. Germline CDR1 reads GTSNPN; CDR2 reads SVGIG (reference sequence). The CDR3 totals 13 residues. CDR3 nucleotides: TGTGCTCATGACAGGGGGAGGGCCTACGAGCAGTACTTC. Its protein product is CAHDRGRAYEQYF.

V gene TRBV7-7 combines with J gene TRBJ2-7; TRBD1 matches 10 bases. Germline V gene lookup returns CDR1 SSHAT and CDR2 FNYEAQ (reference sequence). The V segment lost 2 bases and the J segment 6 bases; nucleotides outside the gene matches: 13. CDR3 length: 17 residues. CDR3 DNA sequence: TGTGCCAGCAGCTTAAAGCCTGACGCCGGGACAGGGGCCGAGCAGTACTTC. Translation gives CASSLKPDAGTGAEQYF.

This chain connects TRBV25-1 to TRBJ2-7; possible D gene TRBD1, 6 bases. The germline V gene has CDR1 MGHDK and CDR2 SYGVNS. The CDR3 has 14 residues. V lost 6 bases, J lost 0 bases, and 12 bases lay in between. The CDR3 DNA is TGTGCCAGCAGGGGAACAGGGAGCTCCTACGAGCAGTACTTC. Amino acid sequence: CASRGTGSSYEQYF.

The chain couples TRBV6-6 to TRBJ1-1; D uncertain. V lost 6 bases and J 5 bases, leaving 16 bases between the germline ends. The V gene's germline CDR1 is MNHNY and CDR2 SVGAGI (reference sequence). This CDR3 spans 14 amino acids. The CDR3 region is CASSQSLGRTEAFF. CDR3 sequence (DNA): TGTGCCAGCAGCCAGAGTTTGGGGAGAACTGAAGCTTTCTTT.

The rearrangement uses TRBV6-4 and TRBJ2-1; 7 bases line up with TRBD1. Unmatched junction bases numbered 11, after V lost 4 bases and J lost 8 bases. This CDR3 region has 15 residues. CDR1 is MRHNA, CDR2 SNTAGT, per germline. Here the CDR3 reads CASSVGDSSVDEQFF. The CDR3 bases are TGTGCCAGCAGTGTAGGGGACAGCAGCGTAGATGAGCAGTTCTTC.

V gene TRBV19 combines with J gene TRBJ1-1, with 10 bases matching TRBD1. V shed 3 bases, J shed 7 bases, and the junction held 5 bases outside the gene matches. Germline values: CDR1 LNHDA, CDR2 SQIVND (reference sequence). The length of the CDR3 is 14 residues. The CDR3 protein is CASSIEGQGFEAFF. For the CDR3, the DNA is TGTGCCAGTAGTATTGAGGGACAGGGGTTTGAAGCTTTCTTT.

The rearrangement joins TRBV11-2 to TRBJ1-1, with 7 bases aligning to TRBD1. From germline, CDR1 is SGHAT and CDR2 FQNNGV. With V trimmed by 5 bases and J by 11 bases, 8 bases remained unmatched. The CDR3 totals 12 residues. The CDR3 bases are TGTGCCAGCAGCCCGAGGGGGCGCGGGGCTTTCTTT. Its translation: CASSPRGRGAFF.

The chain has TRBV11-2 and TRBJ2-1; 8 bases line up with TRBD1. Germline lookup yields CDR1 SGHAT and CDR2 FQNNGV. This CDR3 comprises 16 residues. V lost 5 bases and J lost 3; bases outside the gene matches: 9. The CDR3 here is CASSPWDRTGYNEQFF. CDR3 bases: TGTGCCAGCAGCCCATGGGACAGGACCGGCTACAATGAGCAGTTCTTC.

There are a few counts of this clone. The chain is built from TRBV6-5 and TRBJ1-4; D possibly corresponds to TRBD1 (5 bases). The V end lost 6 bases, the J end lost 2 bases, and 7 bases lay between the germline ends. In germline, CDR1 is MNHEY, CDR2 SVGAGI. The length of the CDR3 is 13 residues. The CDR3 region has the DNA TGTGCCAGCAGAGACAGTACTAATGAAAAACTGTTTTTT. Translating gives CASRDSTNEKLFF.

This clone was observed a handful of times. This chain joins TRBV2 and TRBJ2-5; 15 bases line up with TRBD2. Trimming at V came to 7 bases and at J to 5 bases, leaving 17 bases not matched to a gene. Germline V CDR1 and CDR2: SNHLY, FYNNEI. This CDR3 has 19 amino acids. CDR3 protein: CASTPGGLAGGGVWETQYF. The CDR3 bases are TGTGCCAGCACCCCCGGGGGACTAGCGGGGGGAGGGGTGTGGGAGACCCAGTACTTC. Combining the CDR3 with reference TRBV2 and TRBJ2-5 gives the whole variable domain EPEVTQTPSHQVTQMGQEVILRCVPISNHLYFYWYRQILGQKVEFLVSFYNNEISEKSEIFDDQFSVERPDGSNFTLKIRSTKLEDSAMYFCASTPGGLAGGGVWETQYFGPGTRLLVL.

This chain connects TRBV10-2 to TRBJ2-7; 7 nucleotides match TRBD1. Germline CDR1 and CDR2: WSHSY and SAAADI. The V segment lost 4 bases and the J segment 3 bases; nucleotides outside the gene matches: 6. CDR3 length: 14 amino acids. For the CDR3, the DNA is TGCGCCAGCAGTGTATGGGACAGCCACTACGAGCAGTACTTC. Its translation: CASSVWDSHYEQYF.

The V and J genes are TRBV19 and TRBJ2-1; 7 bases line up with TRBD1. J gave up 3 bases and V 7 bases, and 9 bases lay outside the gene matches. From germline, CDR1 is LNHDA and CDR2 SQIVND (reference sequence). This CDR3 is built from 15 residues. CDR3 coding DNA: TGTGCCAGTACTCTTCGGACAGGATTCTACAATGAGCAGTTCTTC. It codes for CASTLRTGFYNEQFF. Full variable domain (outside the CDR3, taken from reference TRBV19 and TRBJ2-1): DGGITQSPKYLFRKEGQNVTLSCEQNLNHDAMYWYRQDPGQGLRLIYYSQIVNDFQKGDIAEGYSVSREKKESFPLTVTSAQKNPTAFYLCASTLRTGFYNEQFFGPGTRLTVL.

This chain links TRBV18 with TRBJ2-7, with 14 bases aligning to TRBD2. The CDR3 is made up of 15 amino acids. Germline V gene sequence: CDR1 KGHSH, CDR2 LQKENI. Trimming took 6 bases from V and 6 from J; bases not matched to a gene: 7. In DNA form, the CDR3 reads TGTGCCAGCTCGTCGACTAGCGGGGGGGCCGGCGAGCAGTACTTC. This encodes CASSSTSGGAGEQYF.

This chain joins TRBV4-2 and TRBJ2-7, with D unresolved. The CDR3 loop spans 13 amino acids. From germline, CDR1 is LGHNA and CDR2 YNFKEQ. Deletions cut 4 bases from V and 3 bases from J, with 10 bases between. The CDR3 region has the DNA TGTGCCAGCAGCCCAGACGCCTACTACGAGCAGTACTTC. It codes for CASSPDAYYEQYF.

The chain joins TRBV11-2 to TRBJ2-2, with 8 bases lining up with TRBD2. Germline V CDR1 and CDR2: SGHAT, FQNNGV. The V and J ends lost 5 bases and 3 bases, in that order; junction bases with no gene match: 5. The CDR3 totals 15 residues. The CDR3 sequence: CASSLVGLDTGELFF. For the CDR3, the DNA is TGTGCCAGCAGCCTAGTGGGACTAGACACCGGGGAGCTGTTTTTT.

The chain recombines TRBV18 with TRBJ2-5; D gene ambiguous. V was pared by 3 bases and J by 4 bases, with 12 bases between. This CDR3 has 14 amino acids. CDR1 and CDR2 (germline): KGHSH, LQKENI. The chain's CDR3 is CASSPPNLLETQYF. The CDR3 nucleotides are TGTGCCAGCTCACCTCCCAATTTGTTAGAGACCCAGTACTTC.

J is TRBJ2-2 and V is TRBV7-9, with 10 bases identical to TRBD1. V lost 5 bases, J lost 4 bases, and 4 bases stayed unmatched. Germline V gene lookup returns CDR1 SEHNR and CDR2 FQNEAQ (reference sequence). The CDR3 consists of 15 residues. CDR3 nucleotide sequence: TGTGCCAGCAGCCCTAGGACAGGGGGCACCGGGGAGCTGTTTTTT. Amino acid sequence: CASSPRTGGTGELFF.

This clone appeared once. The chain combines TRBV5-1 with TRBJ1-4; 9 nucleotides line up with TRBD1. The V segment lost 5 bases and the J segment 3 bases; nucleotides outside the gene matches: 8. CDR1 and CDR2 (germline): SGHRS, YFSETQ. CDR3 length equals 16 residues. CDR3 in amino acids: CASSFDTGGPNEKLFF. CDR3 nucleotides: TGCGCCAGCAGTTTCGATACAGGGGGCCCTAATGAAAAACTGTTTTTT.

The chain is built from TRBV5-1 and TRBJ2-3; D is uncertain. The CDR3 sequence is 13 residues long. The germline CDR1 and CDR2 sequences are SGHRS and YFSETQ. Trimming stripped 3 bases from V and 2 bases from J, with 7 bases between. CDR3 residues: CASSSGFTDTQYF. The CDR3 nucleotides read TGCGCCAGCAGCTCCGGTTTCACAGATACGCAGTATTTT.

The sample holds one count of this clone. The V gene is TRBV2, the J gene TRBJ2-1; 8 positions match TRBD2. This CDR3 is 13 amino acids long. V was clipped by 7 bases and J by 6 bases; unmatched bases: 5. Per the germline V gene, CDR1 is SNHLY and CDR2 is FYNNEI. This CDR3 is CASTGLAPNEQFF. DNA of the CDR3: TGTGCCAGCACAGGACTAGCACCCAATGAGCAGTTCTTC.

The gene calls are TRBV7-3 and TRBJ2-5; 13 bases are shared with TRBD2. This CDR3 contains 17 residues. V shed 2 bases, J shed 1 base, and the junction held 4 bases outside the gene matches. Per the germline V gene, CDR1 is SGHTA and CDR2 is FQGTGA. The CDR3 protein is CASSLLRLAGGQETQYF. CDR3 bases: TGTGCCAGCAGCTTACTTAGACTAGCGGGGGGCCAAGAGACCCAGTACTTC.

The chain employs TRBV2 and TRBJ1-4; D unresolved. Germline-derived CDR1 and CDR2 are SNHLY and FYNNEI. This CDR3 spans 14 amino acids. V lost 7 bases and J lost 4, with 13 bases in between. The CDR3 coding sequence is TGTGCCAGCATCCACCCCCCAGTTAATGAAAAACTGTTTTTT. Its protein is CASIHPPVNEKLFF.

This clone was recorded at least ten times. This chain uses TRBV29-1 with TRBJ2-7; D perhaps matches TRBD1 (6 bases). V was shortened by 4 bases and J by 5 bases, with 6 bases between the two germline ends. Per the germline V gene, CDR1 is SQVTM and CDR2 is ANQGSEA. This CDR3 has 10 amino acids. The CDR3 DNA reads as TGCAGCGTTGGACAGGACGAGCAGTACTTC. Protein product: CSVGQDEQYF.

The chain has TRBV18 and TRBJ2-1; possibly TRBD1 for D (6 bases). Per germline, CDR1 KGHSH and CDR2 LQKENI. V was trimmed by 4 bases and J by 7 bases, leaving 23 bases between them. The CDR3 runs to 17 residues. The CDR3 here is CASSQSMGRAGENEQFF. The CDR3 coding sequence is TGTGCCAGCTCACAGTCAATGGGAAGGGCAGGGGAGAATGAGCAGTTCTTC. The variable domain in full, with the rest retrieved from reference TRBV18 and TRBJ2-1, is NAGVMQNPRHLVRRRGQEARLRCSPMKGHSHVYWYRQLPEEGLKFMVYLQKENIIDESGMPKERFSAEFPKEGPSILRIQQVVRGDSAAYFCASSQSMGRAGENEQFFGPGTRLTVL.

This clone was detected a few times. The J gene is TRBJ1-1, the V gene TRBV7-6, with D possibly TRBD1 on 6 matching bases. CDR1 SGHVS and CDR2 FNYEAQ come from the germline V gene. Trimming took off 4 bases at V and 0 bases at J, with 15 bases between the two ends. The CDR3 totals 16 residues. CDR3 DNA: TGTGCCAGCAGCTCCATTCCCGGGGACATGAACACTGAAGCTTTCTTT. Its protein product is CASSSIPGDMNTEAFF.

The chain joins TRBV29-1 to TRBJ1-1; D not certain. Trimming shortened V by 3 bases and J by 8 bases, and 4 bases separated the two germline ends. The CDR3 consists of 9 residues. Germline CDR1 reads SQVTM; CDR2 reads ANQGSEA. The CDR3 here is CSVEREAFF. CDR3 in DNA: TGCAGCGTTGAGAGAGAAGCTTTCTTT. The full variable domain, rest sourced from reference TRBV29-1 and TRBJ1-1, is SAVISQKPSRDICQRGTSLTIQCQVDSQVTMMFWYRQQPGQSLTLIATANQGSEATYESGFVIDKFPISRPNLTFSTLTVSNMSPEDSSIYLCSVEREAFFGQGTRLTVV.

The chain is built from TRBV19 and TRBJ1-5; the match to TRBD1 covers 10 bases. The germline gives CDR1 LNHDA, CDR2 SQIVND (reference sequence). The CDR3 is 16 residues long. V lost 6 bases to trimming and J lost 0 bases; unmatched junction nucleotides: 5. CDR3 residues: CASRGTGEYSNQPQHF. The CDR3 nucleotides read TGTGCCAGTAGGGGGACAGGGGAGTATAGCAATCAGCCCCAGCATTTT.

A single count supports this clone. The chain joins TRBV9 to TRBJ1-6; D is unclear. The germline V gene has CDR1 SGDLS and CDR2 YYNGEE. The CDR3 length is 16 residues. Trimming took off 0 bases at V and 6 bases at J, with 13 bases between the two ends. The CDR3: CASSVGPGVGNSPLHF. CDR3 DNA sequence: TGTGCCAGCAGCGTAGGTCCCGGGGTCGGTAATTCACCCCTCCACTTT.

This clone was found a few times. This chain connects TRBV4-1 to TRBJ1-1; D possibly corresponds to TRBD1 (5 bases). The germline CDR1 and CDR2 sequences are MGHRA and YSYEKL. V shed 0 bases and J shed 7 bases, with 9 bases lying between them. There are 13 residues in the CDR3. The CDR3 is CASSQDGQFEAFF. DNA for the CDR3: TGCGCCAGCAGCCAAGATGGACAATTTGAAGCTTTCTTT.

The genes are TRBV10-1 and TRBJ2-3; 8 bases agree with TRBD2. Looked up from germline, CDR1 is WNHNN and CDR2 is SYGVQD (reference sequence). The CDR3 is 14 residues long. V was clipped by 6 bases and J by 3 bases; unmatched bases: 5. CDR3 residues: CASSRGGNTDTQYF. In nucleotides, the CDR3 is TGCGCCAGCAGCCGGGGGGGAAATACAGATACGCAGTATTTT.